These 29 T cell receptor beta chains came from one sample sequenced in a study of blood T cell repertoires in COVID-19. Data came from immunoSEQ multiplex PCR; TCRdb stores just in-frame clones and leaves some out. This table has about 170,000 clones, about nine tenths appearing once. The sequencing input was peripheral blood. The receptor source for this set is a woman in her fifties or sixties with COVID-19, enrolled during active disease.

The chain employs TRBV5-4 and TRBJ2-7; 7 bases fit TRBD1. With 4 bases clipped from V and 6 bases from J, the junction kept 10 bases outside the gene matches. CDR1 is SGHNT and CDR2 is YYREEE in the germline V gene (reference sequence). The CDR3 contains 14 residues. The CDR3, as DNA: TGTGCCAGCAGCCTGGGACAGTATAGGCTCGAGCAGTACTTC. Amino acids: CASSLGQYRLEQYF.

The J gene is TRBJ2-2, the V gene TRBV24-1, with 10 positions matching TRBD2. With V trimmed by 0 bases and J by 0 bases, 0 bases remained unmatched. The CDR3 length is 17 residues. The V gene's germline CDR1 is KGHDR and CDR2 SFDVKD. The CDR3 DNA is TGTGCCACCAGTGATTTGGGACTAGCGGCGAACACCGGGGAGCTGTTTTTT. Its translation is CATSDLGLAANTGELFF.

The count of this clone is one. The chain has TRBV30 and TRBJ1-5, with D maybe TRBD1 (6 bases). The CDR3 runs to 13 residues. V dropped 2 bases and J dropped 5 bases, with 10 bases sitting between them. Germline V gene lookup returns CDR1 GTSNPN and CDR2 SVGIG (reference sequence). CDR3: CAWSLQGYQPQHF. The CDR3 region has the DNA TGTGCCTGGAGTTTACAGGGCTATCAGCCCCAGCATTTT.

This clone turned up a few times. The chain recombines TRBV29-1 with TRBJ2-2; TRBD1 matches 7 bases. CDR1 is SQVTM, CDR2 ANQGSEA, per germline. The V gene end was trimmed by 7 bases and the J gene end by 1 base; junction bases not matched to a gene: 3. CDR3 length: 13 amino acids. In DNA, the CDR3 is TGCAGCGGGAGACAGGGGAACACCGGGGAGCTGTTTTTT. It yields the protein CSGRQGNTGELFF.

The genes are TRBV2 and TRBJ2-1; TRBD2 agrees at 9 bases. Germline assignment: CDR1 SNHLY and CDR2 FYNNEI. Trimming took 6 bases from V and 7 from J; bases not matched to a gene: 13. CDR3 size: 16 residues. The CDR3 protein is CASRGGLAAFRNEQFF. CDR3 nucleotide sequence: TGTGCCAGCAGGGGGGGACTAGCCGCTTTCAGAAATGAGCAGTTCTTC.

The genes are TRBV2 and TRBJ1-1, with TRBD1 identical over 10 bases. J lost 5 bases, V lost 3 bases, and 3 bases had no gene match. Germline CDR1 reads SNHLY; CDR2 reads FYNNEI. There are 14 residues in the CDR3. In nucleotides, the CDR3 is TGTGCCAGCAGTGAGCAGGGACAGGGGACTGAAGCTTTCTTT. Translating it yields CASSEQGQGTEAFF. Complete variable domain (other parts from reference TRBV2 and TRBJ1-1): EPEVTQTPSHQVTQMGQEVILRCVPISNHLYFYWYRQILGQKVEFLVSFYNNEISEKSEIFDDQFSVERPDGSNFTLKIRSTKLEDSAMYFCASSEQGQGTEAFFGQGTRLTVV.

This rearrangement joins TRBV5-1 to TRBJ2-7, with 9 bases aligning to TRBD2. Unmatched junction bases numbered 7, after V lost 3 bases and J lost 3 bases. CDR1 is SGHRS and CDR2 is YFSETQ in the germline V gene. The CDR3 is 15 amino acids. The CDR3 nucleotides are TGCGCCAGCAGCTCCGTAGCGGGAGTCGGCTACGAGCAGTACTTC. The encoded protein is CASSSVAGVGYEQYF.

The chain is built from TRBV6-2 or TRBV6-3 and TRBJ2-1, with 9 bases that match TRBD1. Looked up from germline, CDR1 is MNHEY and CDR2 is SVGEGT. J was trimmed by 6 bases and V by 5 bases; bases with no gene match: 8. This CDR3 has 15 amino acids. CDR3 coding DNA: TGTGCCAGCAGTAATCCGGGACAGGGAGGCAATGAGCAGTTCTTC. As protein: CASSNPGQGGNEQFF.

V and J are TRBV5-4 and TRBJ2-5; 9 nucleotides agree with TRBD1. Germline CDR1 and CDR2: SGHNT and YYREEE (reference sequence). The CDR3 loop spans 14 amino acids. J gave up 5 bases and V 4 bases, and 6 bases lay outside the gene matches. This CDR3 is CASSQGQGVETQYF. In DNA, the CDR3 is TGTGCCAGCAGCCAGGGACAGGGCGTGGAGACCCAGTACTTC. The full variable domain, in which reference TRBV5-4 and TRBJ2-5 provide the parts outside the CDR3, is ETGVTQSPTHLIKTRGQQVTLRCSSQSGHNTVSWYQQALGQGPQFIFQYYREEENGRGNFPPRFSGLQFPNYSSELNVNALELDDSALYLCASSQGQGVETQYFGPGTRLLVL.

This clone has just a few counts. This chain joins TRBV28 and TRBJ1-4; no clear D. Germline V CDR1 and CDR2: MDHEN, SYDVKM. The CDR3 is 12 amino acids. Trimming took off 6 bases at V and 4 bases at J, with 6 bases between the two ends. CDR3 amino acids: CASRTGNEKLFF. The CDR3 bases are TGTGCCAGCAGGACGGGTAATGAAAAACTGTTTTTT.

This clone was seen a handful of times. The rearrangement joins TRBV7-6 to TRBJ1-6; 10 bases align to TRBD1. CDR3 length equals 15 residues. The V gene end was trimmed by 1 base and the J gene end by 10 bases; junction bases not matched to a gene: 4. Germline-derived CDR1 and CDR2 are SGHVS and FNYEAQ. The chain's CDR3 is CASSLEGTGVSPLHF. CDR3 nucleotide sequence: TGTGCCAGCAGCTTAGAAGGGACAGGGGTATCACCCCTCCACTTT. The entire variable domain, with the rest obtained from reference TRBV7-6 and TRBJ1-6, is as follows: GAGVSQSPRYKVTKRGQDVALRCDPISGHVSLYWYRQALGQGPEFLTYFNYEAQQDKSGLPNDRFSAERPEGSISTLTIQRTEQRDSAMYRCASSLEGTGVSPLHFGNGTRLTVT.

The chain couples TRBV30 to TRBJ1-4; D possibly corresponds to TRBD1 (5 bases). There are 15 residues in the CDR3. Trimming shortened V by 3 bases and J by 1 base, and 12 bases separated the two germline ends. Germline CDR1 and CDR2: GTSNPN and SVGIG (reference sequence). CDR3 residues: CAWRVGPLTNEKLFF. Written as DNA, the CDR3 is TGTGCCTGGAGAGTGGGGCCCTTAACTAATGAAAAACTGTTTTTT.

This clone appeared a single time. V gene TRBV11-2 combines with J gene TRBJ2-2, with D hard to call. Per the germline V gene, CDR1 is SGHAT and CDR2 is FQNNGV. The CDR3 loop spans 12 amino acids. Trimming pared 1 base from V and 7 bases from J, leaving 4 bases between. In DNA form, the CDR3 reads TGTGCCAGCAGCTTAGCAGGCGGGGAGCTGTTTTTT. Translated: CASSLAGGELFF.

This chain joins TRBV30 and TRBJ2-7; TRBD2 might be the D (6 bases). V dropped 4 bases and J dropped 3 bases, with 16 bases sitting between them. The CDR3 is 14 amino acids. CDR1 is GTSNPN and CDR2 is SVGIG in the germline V gene (reference sequence). DNA of the CDR3: TGTGCCTGGACCGTACCGGGACTTAGCTACGAGCAGTACTTC. Translation gives CAWTVPGLSYEQYF.

The chain carries TRBV30 and TRBJ2-2; 12 bases line up with TRBD2. This CDR3 is built from 18 residues. Germline V gives CDR1 GTSNPN, CDR2 SVGIG (reference sequence). The trim removed 0 bases at V and 3 bases at J, leaving 8 bases unmatched. The CDR3 DNA follows: TGTGCCTGGAGTGTCTATAAGGGACTAGCGGGTTACACCGGGGAGCTGTTTTTT. It translates to CAWSVYKGLAGYTGELFF. Looking up the rest from reference TRBV30 and TRBJ2-2 gives the full variable domain: SQTIHQWPATLVQPVGSPLSLECTVEGTSNPNLYWYRQAAGRGLQLLFYSVGIGQISSEVPQNLSASRPQDRQFILSSKKLLLSDSGFYLCAWSVYKGLAGYTGELFFGEGSRLTVL.

With respect to this clone: Other DNA sequences in this sample translate to the same CDR3. The chain uses TRBV10-2 and TRBJ1-2, with 10 nucleotides matching TRBD1. Trimming at V came to 4 bases and at J to 1 base, leaving 0 bases not matched to a gene. Germline lookup yields CDR1 WSHSY and CDR2 SAAADI. The CDR3 extends over 14 amino acids. The CDR3 DNA sequence: TGCGCCAGCAGTGGGACAGGGGGTAACTATGGCTACACCTTC. Protein sequence: CASSGTGGNYGYTF.

The rearrangement uses TRBV24-1 and TRBJ2-7; TRBD2 aligns across 14 bases. The CDR3 length is 16 residues. The V and J ends lost 3 bases and 3 bases, in that order; junction bases with no gene match: 3. Germline CDR1 reads KGHDR; CDR2 reads SFDVKD. CDR3 in amino acids: CATSDATSGRVYEQYF. DNA of the CDR3: TGTGCCACCAGTGATGCGACTAGCGGGAGGGTCTACGAGCAGTACTTC.

V is TRBV10-2 and J is TRBJ2-5; 7 bases align to TRBD1. V lost 4 bases, J lost 0 bases, and 2 bases stayed unmatched. This CDR3 is 14 amino acids long. Per the germline V gene, CDR1 is WSHSY and CDR2 is SAAADI. The CDR3 DNA reads as TGCGCCAGCAGTGGCAGGGGGTACCAAGAGACCCAGTACTTC. Its protein product is CASSGRGYQETQYF.

CDR3: CASSLALAGGYNEQFF. The DNA of the CDR3 is TGCGCCAGCAGCTTGGCCCTAGCGGGAGGTTACAATGAGCAGTTCTTC. The V gene is TRBV5-1, the J gene TRBJ2-1, with 11 bases fitting TRBD2. CDR3 size: 16 residues. Germline lookup yields CDR1 SGHRS and CDR2 YFSETQ. The J segment lost 4 bases and the V segment lost 0 bases, leaving 3 bases of the junction unmatched.

The chain's CDR3 is CASSPGNSNQPQHF. The CDR3 nucleotides are TGCGCCAGCAGCCCCGGGAATAGCAATCAGCCCCAGCATTTT. This chain uses TRBV5-1 with TRBJ1-5; no definite D call. CDR1 and CDR2 from the germline V gene are SGHRS and YFSETQ. CDR3 size: 14 residues. V lost 4 bases and J 0 bases, leaving 8 bases between the germline ends.

This chain uses TRBV19 with TRBJ1-4, with TRBD1 as a possible D gene (5 bases). Trimming pared 9 bases from V and 4 bases from J, leaving 21 bases between. CDR1 and CDR2 (germline): LNHDA, SQIVND (reference sequence). The CDR3 has 16 amino acids. The CDR3 DNA is TGTGCCAGCACCAAAATATCGACGGGGGGTAATGAAAAACTGTTTTTT. Residues: CASTKISTGGNEKLFF.

This rearrangement joins TRBV27 to TRBJ1-1, with TRBD1 matching over 7 bases. V lost 5 bases and J lost 2; bases outside the gene matches: 5. CDR1 is MNHEY, CDR2 SMNVEV, per germline (reference sequence). CDR3 length: 14 residues. CDR3 DNA sequence: TGTGCCAGCAGTCCGGGACAGCCTAACACTGAAGCTTTCTTT. Residues: CASSPGQPNTEAFF.

The V call is TRBV7-8, the J call TRBJ2-7; 9 bases fit TRBD2. Trimming cost V 1 base and J 2 bases; bases outside gene matches: 3. The CDR3 loop spans 15 amino acids. Looked up from germline, CDR1 is SGHVS and CDR2 is FQNEAQ. CDR3 residues: CASSLELAGTYEQYF. CDR3 sequence (DNA): TGTGCCAGCAGCTTAGAGCTAGCGGGGACCTACGAGCAGTACTTC. Drawing the rest from reference TRBV7-8 and TRBJ2-7, the complete variable domain is GAGVSQSPRYKVAKRGQDVALRCDPISGHVSLFWYQQALGQGPEFLTYFQNEAQLDKSGLPSDRFFAERPEGSVSTLKIQRTQQEDSAVYLCASSLELAGTYEQYFGPGTRLTVT.

The chain is built from TRBV5-1 and TRBJ2-1, with a weak D call TRBD2 (5 bases). The V end lost 4 bases, the J end lost 9 bases, and 14 bases lay between the germline ends. The CDR3 totals 13 residues. The germline CDR1 and CDR2 sequences are SGHRS and YFSETQ. The chain's CDR3 is CASSPVPGFEQFF. The DNA of the CDR3 is TGCGCCAGCAGCCCAGTTCCGGGATTTGAGCAGTTCTTC.

This clone was observed a handful of times. The chain is built from TRBV24-1 and TRBJ2-5, with TRBD2 matching over 8 bases. J was trimmed by 2 bases and V by 4 bases; bases with no gene match: 14. CDR1 is KGHDR, CDR2 SFDVKD, per germline. This CDR3 is 18 amino acids long. The DNA of the CDR3 is TGTGCCACCAGTGACCCGTTCTCTGGCACTAGCGGTCAAGAGACCCAGTACTTC. Encoded protein: CATSDPFSGTSGQETQYF.

This chain uses TRBV14 with TRBJ2-1; TRBD2 aligns across 9 bases. Germline V gives CDR1 SGHDN, CDR2 FVKESK. The CDR3 loop spans 14 amino acids. The V and J ends lost 8 bases and 10 bases, in that order; junction bases with no gene match: 12. As DNA, the CDR3 is TGTGCCAGCTCAGGCCTAGCGGGACTAGGGGAGCAGTTCTTC. Translated: CASSGLAGLGEQFF.

In nucleotides, the CDR3 is TGTGCCAGCAGTCCGGGGACAGCCAATTCACCCCTCCACTTT. Its protein is CASSPGTANSPLHF. V and J are TRBV7-9 and TRBJ1-6, with 7 bases identical to TRBD1. Losses at the gene ends were 6 bases for V and 7 bases for J; bases not matched to a gene: 6. The CDR3 is 14 amino acids. Germline assignment: CDR1 SEHNR and CDR2 FQNEAQ (reference sequence).

This clone came up a few times. The chain combines TRBV9 with TRBJ1-1; D may be TRBD1 (6 bases). V was shortened by 1 base and J by 5 bases, with 15 bases between the two germline ends. In germline, CDR1 is SGDLS, CDR2 YYNGEE. The CDR3 extends over 15 amino acids. This chain's CDR3 is CASSVMDSKRTEAFF. In DNA, the CDR3 is TGTGCCAGCAGCGTAATGGACAGCAAACGTACTGAAGCTTTCTTT.

The gene calls are TRBV7-2 and TRBJ1-1; possible D gene TRBD1, 6 bases. The CDR3 covers 16 residues. V lost 1 base, J lost 1 base, and 13 bases lay in between. CDR1 SGHTA and CDR2 FQGNSA come from the germline V gene. CDR3 sequence: CASSLVSGRGNTEAFF. The CDR3, as DNA: TGTGCCAGCAGCTTAGTCTCCGGCAGGGGGAACACTGAAGCTTTCTTT.